These T cell receptor beta chains were read from a single sample in a study. TCRdb re-derived calls from the 5' RACE reads in MiXCR, one entry per CDR3 protein. The table lists about 32,000 distinct CDR3 sequences, over 20% of them singletons. Sequencing was performed on tumor-infiltrating Tregs sorted from the breast tumor. The receptors stem from a female donor with breast cancer. The CDR3 runs from the conserved cysteine through the conserved F or W. The order of the fields is V gene, clone size, CDR3 length, J gene, D gene, CDR3 protein, CDR3 DNA. A D gene is named only where the DNA matches it firmly. Clone size, where shown, is once, few, many, or a class for clones that have expanded.

TRBV30	few	15	TRBJ2-2	NA	CAWSLSGTGPGELFF	TGTGCCTGGAGCTTATCCGGGACTGGTCCCGGGGAGCTGTTTTTT
TRBV5-1	NA	14	TRBJ1-2	NA	CASSLLGDLGGYTF	TGCGCCAGCAGCTTGTTGGGGGATTTAGGTGGCTACACCTTC
TRBV6-2/TRBV6-3	NA	15	TRBJ2-3	TRBD2	CASTPSGISYNEQYF	TGTGCCAGCACACCTAGCGGGATCTCCTACAATGAGCAGTATTTT
TRBV4-1	many	16	TRBJ2-1	TRBD1	CASSQRDRGGGYEQFF	TGCGCCAGCAGCCAGAGGGACAGGGGCGGTGGGTATGAGCAGTTCTTC
TRBV20-1	few	12	TRBJ1-1	TRBD1	CSARTGHTEAFF	TGCAGTGCAAGGACAGGGCACACTGAAGCTTTCTTT
TRBV9	many	14	TRBJ2-7	NA	CASSGRDSSYEQYF	TGTGCCAGCAGCGGGAGGGACTCCTCCTACGAGCAGTACTTC
TRBV24-1	NA	14	TRBJ2-3	TRBD2	CATRKAGGTGTQYF	TGTGCCACCAGAAAGGCGGGAGGAACAGGTACGCAGTATTTT
TRBV5-1	NA	15	TRBJ2-3	NA	CASSLGAVSTDTQYF	TGCGCCAGCAGCTTGGGAGCGGTTAGCACAGATACGCAGTATTTT
TRBV29-1	many	14	TRBJ2-7	TRBD1	CSVGGWQGDYEQYF	TGCAGCGTTGGCGGATGGCAGGGGGACTACGAGCAGTACTTC
TRBV27	NA	11	TRBJ2-7	NA	CASSFTCQPHF	TGTGCCAGCAGTTTCACATGCCAACCCCACTTC
TRBV10-3	many	16	TRBJ1-1	TRBD1	CAISESSQGANTEAFF	TGTGCCATCAGTGAGTCGAGTCAGGGGGCGAATACTGAAGCTTTCTTT
TRBV12-3/TRBV12-4	medium-sized	14	TRBJ2-1	NA	CASTLGTFYNEQFF	TGTGCCAGCACCTTAGGGACCTTCTACAATGAGCAGTTCTTC
TRBV12-3/TRBV12-4	many	11	TRBJ2-7	NA	CASSLHYEQYF	TGTGCCAGCAGTTTACACTACGAGCAGTACTTC
TRBV5-4	many	14	TRBJ1-2	NA	CASSTPMGDYGYTF	TGTGCCAGCAGCACCCCGATGGGAGACTATGGCTACACCTTC
TRBV7-3	many	16	TRBJ1-1	NA	CASSLGRAVKTAEAFF	TGTGCCAGCAGCTTAGGTCGGGCCGTCAAAACGGCTGAAGCTTTCTTT
TRBV7-2	NA	15	TRBJ2-7	TRBD2	CASSLLAGGSGEQYF	TGTGCCAGCAGCTTACTGGCGGGAGGTTCGGGCGAGCAGTACTTC
TRBV6-5	few	15	TRBJ1-2	NA	CASSWQKGGLSGYTF	TGTGCCAGCAGTTGGCAAAAGGGGGGCCTGAGTGGCTACACCTTC
TRBV12-3/TRBV12-4	many	16	TRBJ2-1	NA	CASRRAAWSSYNEQFF	TGTGCCAGCAGAAGAGCGGCCTGGTCCTCCTACAATGAGCAGTTCTTC
TRBV6-1	NA	14	TRBJ2-7	NA	CASTEGQGRNEQYF	TGTGCCAGTACCGAGGGGCAGGGGAGGAACGAGCAGTACTTC
TRBV24-1	few	14	TRBJ2-3	TRBD2	CATRGLAGSDTQYF	TGTGCCACCAGGGGACTAGCGGGCTCAGATACGCAGTATTTT
TRBV20-1	many	13	TRBJ1-5	NA	CSAILRVNQPQHF	TGCAGTGCTATATTACGGGTTAATCAGCCCCAGCATTTT
TRBV4-1	many	13	TRBJ2-1	TRBD1	CASRRTGGNEQFF	TGCGCCAGCAGGAGGACAGGGGGTAATGAGCAGTTCTTC
TRBV20-1	few	14	TRBJ1-3	NA	CSAREGGSGNTIYF	TGCAGTGCTAGGGAGGGAGGATCTGGAAACACCATATATTTT
TRBV15	many	15	TRBJ1-1	NA	CATSRDRVLGTEAFF	TGTGCCACCAGCAGGGACCGGGTTTTAGGGACTGAAGCTTTCTTT
TRBV18	NA	15	TRBJ2-1	NA	CASSPQWDSYNEQFF	TGTGCCAGCTCACCACAATGGGACTCCTACAATGAGCAGTTCTTC
TRBV19	NA	15	TRBJ1-1	TRBD1	CASKGPGQGPPEAFF	TGTGCCAGTAAGGGTCCGGGACAGGGTCCTCCTGAAGCTTTCTTT
TRBV20-1	NA	12	TRBJ1-1	NA	CSALNRNTEAFF	TGCAGTGCTTTAAACAGGAACACTGAAGCTTTCTTT
TRBV10-1	few	16	TRBJ1-5	NA	CASEYHSGDGNQPQHF	TGCGCCAGCGAGTATCACAGTGGGGATGGCAATCAGCCCCAGCATTTT
TRBV14	few	19	TRBJ2-7	TRBD2	CASSPQSGGGHYRTYEQYF	TGTGCCAGCAGCCCTCAATCGGGGGGAGGGCACTATAGGACCTACGAGCAGTACTTC
TRBV18	many	13	TRBJ2-7	TRBD2	CASSPGTSYEQYF	TGTGCCAGCTCACCAGGGACTAGCTACGAGCAGTACTTC
TRBV25-1	NA	14	TRBJ2-3	NA	CASSEVGGTDTQYF	TGTGCCAGCAGTGAAGTCGGCGGCACAGATACGCAGTATTTT
TRBV19	many	16	TRBJ2-1	TRBD1	CASSNSDRGRHNEQFF	TGTGCCAGTAGTAATTCTGACAGGGGGCGGCACAATGAGCAGTTCTTC
TRBV18	NA	12	TRBJ1-1	NA	CASITANTEAFF	TGTGCCAGCATTACGGCAAACACTGAAGCATTCTTT
TRBV3-1	NA	17	TRBJ2-7	TRBD2	CASSQDLGTSGPGEQYF	TGTGCCAGCAGCCAAGATCTTGGGACTAGCGGGCCCGGCGAGCAGTACTTC
TRBV5-1	many	16	TRBJ2-1	TRBD2	CASSPHGRASYNEQFF	TGCGCCAGCAGCCCTCACGGGAGGGCCTCCTACAATGAGCAGTTCTTC
TRBV5-1	few	12	TRBJ2-7	TRBD1	CASSLGGWEQYF	TGCGCCAGCAGCTTAGGGGGCTGGGAACAGTACTTC
TRBV20-1	few	19	TRBJ2-2	TRBD2	CSARAPSGSGPANTGELFF	TGCAGTGCTAGAGCTCCTAGCGGGAGTGGTCCCGCGAACACCGGGGAGCTGTTTTTT
TRBV28	many	11	TRBJ2-1	NA	CASNPGNEQFF	TGTGCCAGCAATCCGGGCAATGAGCAGTTCTTC
TRBV20-1	many	12	TRBJ1-5	NA	CSARLANQPQHF	TGCAGTGCTAGGTTAGCGAATCAGCCCCAGCATTTT
TRBV20-1	many	17	TRBJ2-1	TRBD1	CSASKALGTGGLDEQFF	TGCAGTGCTAGTAAGGCGCTCGGGACAGGGGGCTTGGATGAGCAGTTCTTC
TRBV24-1	many	16	TRBJ2-1	TRBD2	CATSDGTSGSIWEQFF	TGTGCCACCAGTGATGGGACTAGCGGGAGTATTTGGGAGCAGTTCTTC
TRBV24-1	once	13	TRBJ2-1	NA	CATSDWSGAAQFF	TGTGCCACCAGTGATTGGTCAGGGGCTGCGCAGTTCTTC